The rows below give T cell receptor beta chains drawn from one sample of a study of cytomegalovirus exposure and HLA in healthy donors. The assay was immunoSEQ multiplex PCR, and TCRdb's table has in-frame clones only and misses some. Of some 320,000 clones in the sample, 87% were seen once. The sequenced sample consisted of PBMCs. These receptors were taken from a young woman in good health and CMV-seropositive. CDR3s include the opening cysteine and the closing phenylalanine or tryptophan. The D gene is left open where the match is weak. Only part of the rows carry a size: once, few, many, or a class if the clone is expanded.

cdr3_length	v_call	clone_size	d_call	j_call	cdr3_nt	cdr3_aa
14	TRBV6-1	.	.	TRBJ1-6	TGTGCCAGCAGTGACATAATTGTTGACTCACCCCTCCACTTT	CASSDIIVDSPLHF
15	TRBV6-5	.	TRBD1	TRBJ1-4	TGTGCCAGCAGTTACTCGAGGACAGGGGGAGGAAAACTGTTTTTT	CASSYSRTGGGKLFF
12	TRBV6-1	.	.	TRBJ2-7	TGTGCCAGCAGTGTGGAGGGGGACGAGCAGTACTTC	CASSVEGDEQYF
14	TRBV7-9	few	TRBD2	TRBJ2-5	TGTGCCAGCAGCCATCCGGGACTACAAGAGACCCAGTACTTC	CASSHPGLQETQYF
15	TRBV14	.	.	TRBJ1-6	TGTGCCAGCAGCCAAGCTCAGGGGAATAATTCACCCCTCCACTTT	CASSQAQGNNSPLHF
13	TRBV2	.	.	TRBJ1-1	TGTGCCAGCACCTTTATCCAGAACACTGAAGCTTTCTTT	CASTFIQNTEAFF
14	TRBV6-5	.	.	TRBJ2-7	TGTGCCAGCAGTACCTCGGGAACCTCCTACGAGCAGTACTTC	CASSTSGTSYEQYF
12	TRBV27	.	.	TRBJ2-1	TGTGCCAGCAGTAAGGGTTACAATGAGCAGTTCTTC	CASSKGYNEQFF
14	TRBV6-5	.	.	TRBJ2-2	TGTGCCAGCAGTTACTCGAGATGGACCGGGGAGCTGTTTTTT	CASSYSRWTGELFF
13	TRBV18	.	TRBD1	TRBJ1-1	TGTGCCAGCTCGAGGGGGCCGAACACTGAAGCTTTCTTT	CASSRGPNTEAFF
14	TRBV6-5	once	.	TRBJ2-7	TGTGCCAGCAGTTACTCAAGGCCCCCCTACGAGCAGTACTTC	CASSYSRPPYEQYF
13	TRBV28	.	.	TRBJ2-1	TGTGCCAGCTGCGGACAGAGTTACAATGAGCAGTTCTTC	CASCGQSYNEQFF
14	TRBV27	few	.	TRBJ1-5	TGTGCCAGCAGTGTATACAGGGTCGATCAGCCCCAGCATTTT	CASSVYRVDQPQHF
14	TRBV30	.	.	TRBJ2-2	TGTGCCTGGAGTGTATCCGGGAGCACCGGGGAGCTGTTTTTT	CAWSVSGSTGELFF
11	TRBV6-5	.	.	TRBJ1-3	TGTGCCAGCACTGAGGGAAACACCATATATTTT	CASTEGNTIYF
15	TRBV9	.	.	TRBJ2-2	TGTGCCAGCAGCGTAGCCGGCGGGAACACCGGGGAGCTGTTTTTT	CASSVAGGNTGELFF
15	TRBV10-3	.	TRBD1	TRBJ2-3	TGTGCCATCAGTGGTACCGGGACAGGGGCAGATACGCAGTATTTT	CAISGTGTGADTQYF
15	TRBV19	.	.	TRBJ1-2	TGTGCCAGTAGTATCATGAAAGAAGCTAACTATGGCTACACCTTC	CASSIMKEANYGYTF
13	TRBV14	few	.	TRBJ2-7	TGTGCCAGCAGCCAAGACCGAGTCGGCGAGCAGTACTTC	CASSQDRVGEQYF
17	TRBV30	.	.	TRBJ2-5	TGTGCCTGGAGTGCCCTAAAAGGGGGGGAGTACCAAGAGACCCAGTACTTC	CAWSALKGGEYQETQYF
15	TRBV6-5	.	.	TRBJ1-2	TGTGCCAGCAGTTACTCCGACCCAACCGCCTATGGCTACACCTTC	CASSYSDPTAYGYTF